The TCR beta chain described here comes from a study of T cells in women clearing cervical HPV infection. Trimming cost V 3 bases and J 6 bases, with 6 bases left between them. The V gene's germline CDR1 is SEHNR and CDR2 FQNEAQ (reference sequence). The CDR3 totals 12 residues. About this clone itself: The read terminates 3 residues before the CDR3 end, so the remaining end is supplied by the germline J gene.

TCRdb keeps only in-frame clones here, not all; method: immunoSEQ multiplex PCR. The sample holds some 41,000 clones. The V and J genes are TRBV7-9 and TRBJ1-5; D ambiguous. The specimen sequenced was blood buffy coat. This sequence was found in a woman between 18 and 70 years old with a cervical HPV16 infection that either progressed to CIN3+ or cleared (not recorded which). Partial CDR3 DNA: TGTGCCAGCAGCTTGGAGGGTCAGCCC. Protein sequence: CASSLEGQP. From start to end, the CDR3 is CASSLEGQPQHF.